The rows below give T cell receptor beta chains drawn from one sample of a study of blood T cell repertoires in COVID-19. Here immunoSEQ multiplex PCR was the method, and the copy in TCRdb shows in-frame clones only, minus some. The data show 250,000 to 400,000 clones, about nine tenths seen once. The sequencing input was PBMCs or T cells enriched from blood (not recorded which). The receptors come from a man aged 60 to 69 who had recovered from COVID-19. CDR3s include the opening cysteine and the closing phenylalanine or tryptophan. D genes are given only for firm matches. Clone size is shown for a subset of rows, as once, few, many or a class of expanded clone.

j_call: TRBJ1-5; clone_size: -; d_call: TRBD1; v_call: TRBV5-5; cdr3_aa: CASRRKQGAGPQHF; cdr3_nt: TGTGCCAGCAGACGAAAACAGGGGGCAGGACCCCAGCATTTT
j_call: TRBJ1-1; clone_size: -; d_call: -; v_call: TRBV29-1; cdr3_aa: CSVGGQAPGEAFF; cdr3_nt: TGCAGCGTTGGTGGTCAGGCCCCGGGGGAAGCTTTCTTT
j_call: TRBJ1-3; clone_size: -; d_call: -; v_call: TRBV5-6; cdr3_aa: CASSSTVETGNTIYF; cdr3_nt: TGTGCCAGCAGCTCAACAGTTGAGACTGGAAACACCATATATTTT
j_call: TRBJ2-3; clone_size: -; d_call: TRBD2; v_call: TRBV7-8; cdr3_aa: CASSWGGDTQYF; cdr3_nt: TGTGCCAGCAGCTGGGGGGGAGATACGCAGTATTTT
j_call: TRBJ2-7; clone_size: -; d_call: -; v_call: TRBV14; cdr3_aa: CASSQAESVRTGEQYF; cdr3_nt: TGTGCCAGCAGCCAAGCAGAGTCTGTTAGAACGGGCGAGCAGTACTTC
j_call: TRBJ2-3; clone_size: -; d_call: TRBD2; v_call: TRBV27; cdr3_aa: CASSPQREGRVASTDTQYF; cdr3_nt: TGTGCCAGCAGTCCACAGCGGGAGGGCCGGGTCGCTAGCACAGATACGCAGTATTTT
j_call: TRBJ2-5; clone_size: -; d_call: TRBD2; v_call: TRBV7-2; cdr3_aa: CASSLAVGGAFETQYF; cdr3_nt: TGTGCCAGCAGCTTAGCTGTGGGAGGGGCTTTCGAGACCCAGTACTTC
j_call: TRBJ1-3; clone_size: -; d_call: -; v_call: TRBV9; cdr3_aa: CASTTTAIGNTIYF; cdr3_nt: TGTGCCAGCACGACTACAGCGATTGGAAACACCATATATTTT
j_call: TRBJ2-7; clone_size: -; d_call: TRBD1; v_call: TRBV18; cdr3_aa: CASSPPNRGQYEQYF; cdr3_nt: TGTGCCAGCTCACCACCGAACAGGGGGCAGTACGAGCAGTACTTC
j_call: TRBJ2-1; clone_size: -; d_call: TRBD2; v_call: TRBV6-2/TRBV6-3; cdr3_aa: CASSWTSGGGQFF; cdr3_nt: TGTGCCAGCAGCTGGACTAGCGGCGGAGGGCAGTTCTTC
j_call: TRBJ2-7; clone_size: -; d_call: TRBD1; v_call: TRBV29-1; cdr3_aa: CSVARDSYEQYF; cdr3_nt: TGCAGCGTCGCCAGGGACAGCTACGAGCAGTACTTC
j_call: TRBJ1-5; clone_size: -; d_call: -; v_call: TRBV10-3; cdr3_aa: CAIRTGKARNQPQHF; cdr3_nt: TGTGCCATCAGGACGGGGAAGGCGAGGAATCAGCCCCAGCATTTT
j_call: TRBJ1-2; clone_size: -; d_call: -; v_call: TRBV3-1/TRBV3-2; cdr3_aa: CASSQERYGYTF; cdr3_nt: TGTGCCAGCAGCCAAGAACGGTATGGCTACACCTTC
j_call: TRBJ1-2; clone_size: -; d_call: TRBD1; v_call: TRBV30; cdr3_aa: CAWRVLGQNYGYTF; cdr3_nt: TGTGCCTGGAGAGTCCTGGGACAGAACTATGGCTACACCTTC
j_call: TRBJ2-3; clone_size: -; d_call: TRBD1; v_call: TRBV24-1; cdr3_aa: CATKGQDSTDTQYF; cdr3_nt: TGTGCCACCAAGGGACAGGACAGCACAGATACGCAGTATTTT
j_call: TRBJ2-1; clone_size: few; d_call: TRBD2; v_call: TRBV7-3; cdr3_aa: CASSETGTTHNEQFF; cdr3_nt: TGTGCCAGCAGCGAAACCGGGACTACCCACAATGAGCAGTTCTTC
j_call: TRBJ1-1; clone_size: -; d_call: -; v_call: TRBV19; cdr3_aa: CASSIREVSAEAFF; cdr3_nt: TGTGCCAGTAGTATACGGGAGGTCTCAGCTGAAGCTTTCTTT
j_call: TRBJ1-2; clone_size: few; d_call: -; v_call: TRBV19; cdr3_aa: CASSRGGRKEAGYTF; cdr3_nt: TGTGCCAGTAGTAGGGGGGGACGAAAAGAGGCTGGCTACACCTTC
j_call: TRBJ2-1; clone_size: -; d_call: -; v_call: TRBV30; cdr3_aa: CAWRRQRAYNEQFF; cdr3_nt: TGTGCCTGGAGGCGCCAGCGGGCCTACAATGAGCAGTTCTTC
j_call: TRBJ2-1; clone_size: -; d_call: TRBD2; v_call: TRBV4-1; cdr3_aa: CASSQVLAGGDNEQFF; cdr3_nt: TGCGCCAGCAGCCAAGTGCTAGCGGGGGGGGACAATGAGCAGTTCTTC
j_call: TRBJ2-1; clone_size: -; d_call: -; v_call: TRBV19; cdr3_aa: CASSSLSGRGNEQFF; cdr3_nt: TGTGCCAGTAGCTCTCTTTCTGGGAGGGGGAATGAGCAGTTCTTC
j_call: TRBJ2-7; clone_size: -; d_call: TRBD1; v_call: TRBV11-1; cdr3_aa: CASSPMTNRGRREQYF; cdr3_nt: TGTGCCAGCAGCCCCATGACGAACAGGGGGCGCCGCGAGCAGTACTTC
j_call: TRBJ1-4; clone_size: -; d_call: -; v_call: TRBV10-3; cdr3_aa: CAISSSRDDPPGGLFF; cdr3_nt: TGTGCCATCAGTAGCTCGAGGGACGATCCACCCGGGGGACTGTTTTTT
j_call: TRBJ1-2; clone_size: -; d_call: -; v_call: TRBV28; cdr3_aa: CASSLYQGTVGYTF; cdr3_nt: TGTGCCAGCAGTTTATACCAGGGGACGGTGGGCTACACCTTC
j_call: TRBJ1-6; clone_size: -; d_call: -; v_call: TRBV11-2; cdr3_aa: CASSASVSPLHF; cdr3_nt: TGTGCCAGCAGCGCTAGCGTTTCACCCCTCCACTTT
j_call: TRBJ2-3; clone_size: -; d_call: TRBD2; v_call: TRBV4-1; cdr3_aa: CASSPGASGREYTQYF; cdr3_nt: TGCGCCAGCAGCCCCGGGGCTAGCGGGAGGGAATATACGCAGTATTTT
j_call: TRBJ2-7; clone_size: -; d_call: -; v_call: TRBV21-1; cdr3_aa: CASTRPGDPTYEQYF; cdr3_nt: TGTGCCAGCACCCGTCCAGGGGACCCTACCTACGAGCAGTACTTC
j_call: TRBJ2-5; clone_size: -; d_call: -; v_call: TRBV6-2/TRBV6-3; cdr3_aa: CASSSERQGTETQYF; cdr3_nt: TGTGCCAGCAGCTCCGAACGTCAGGGCACAGAGACCCAGTACTTC
j_call: TRBJ2-7; clone_size: -; d_call: -; v_call: TRBV7-2; cdr3_aa: CASSFDNAAYEQYF; cdr3_nt: TGTGCCAGCAGCTTCGACAACGCAGCCTACGAGCAGTACTTC
j_call: TRBJ1-1; clone_size: -; d_call: -; v_call: TRBV11-3; cdr3_aa: CASAGRWGGTEAFF; cdr3_nt: TGTGCCAGCGCCGGCCGATGGGGGGGCACTGAAGCTTTCTTT
j_call: TRBJ1-2; clone_size: few; d_call: -; v_call: TRBV12-3/TRBV12-4; cdr3_aa: CASSLTVYGYTF; cdr3_nt: TGTGCCAGCAGTTTAACGGTCTATGGCTACACCTTC
j_call: TRBJ2-7; clone_size: -; d_call: -; v_call: TRBV12-1; cdr3_aa: CASSVWSGRAPYEQYF; cdr3_nt: TGTGCCAGCAGCGTATGGAGCGGGAGGGCCCCCTACGAGCAGTACTTC